This entry concerns a single T cell receptor (beta chain). This table comes from immunoSEQ multiplex PCR, and its TCRdb copy is limited to in-frame clones, with some not included. Here the sample spans more than 900,000 clones, more than 75% being singletons. These data are taken from a study of shared clonotypes between healthy human individuals. The CDR3 spans 11 residues. V shed 6 bases and J shed 2 bases, with 6 bases lying between them. Germline V CDR1 and CDR2: DFQATT, SNEGSKA (reference sequence). All donors were Caucasian adults living in Nashville, Tennessee. The clonotype comes from a man aged 18 to 29 in good health. Some clones in this sample may be carry-over from other donors' samples. The chain has TRBV20-1 and TRBJ2-3, with no clear D. The sequencing input was memory CD4+ T cells from PBMCs. Indicated subset: CD45RA-negative fraction. This CDR3 reads CSAPFTDTQYF. Here the CDR3 DNA reads TGCAGTGCACCGTTCACAGATACGCAGTATTTT.